This TCR beta chain was obtained from a study of shared clonotypes between healthy human individuals (dated by TCRdb to 2019 to 2021). Some background on the complete study: The cohort included a few men and a couple of women between 18 and 49 years of age. For each donor, three plates each were used for CD4 naive and CD4 memory, two plates were used for CD8 naive, and one plate was used for CD8 memory. Leukapheresis yielded between about 0.9 and 9 billion PBMCs per donor. Different laboratories and diverse techniques were used to prepare libraries and sequence TCR repertoires, to increase sequencing depth and limit assay-specific biases. To estimate repertoire size and how much clonotype sharing occurs between individuals, the study deeply sequenced the blood TCR repertoires of roughly 5 healthy adults.

The research as a whole found: Rarefaction of sorted-subset datasets indicated incomplete sequencing despite the large sequencing depth. Compared with non-shared clonotypes, clonotypes shared by all four sorted-subset donors had higher generation probabilities. Sharing across four donors was observed for approximately 5% of naive CD4, 3.5% of naive CD8, around 2.5% of memory CD4, and around 0.44% of memory CD8 clonotypes. The small number of donors limited the genetic and exposure-history diversity represented. Sampling was limited to blood, and TCR repertoires in tissue likely differ from TCR repertoires in blood. Based on pairwise subsampling, the degree of clonotype sharing among donors was expected to be affected by sequencing depth. Larger estimated clonotype richness was generally found for naive subsets than for memory subsets.

The germline V gene gives CDR1 as SGHRS and CDR2 as YFSETQ. The germline V and J ends show losses of 7 bases and 4 bases respectively, and no gene match explains 7 bases of the junction. The CDR3 spans 13 residues, from the cysteine through the phenylalanine. Of all the DNA, just the CDR3 is kept, 39 bases in frame from base 1. On this clone: Its recognized antigen is unknown. The record has no base qualities; no much larger clone is one base away.

Healthy HIV-negative adults with no recently reported acute infections or vaccinations were included as donors. All donors were Caucasian adults living in Nashville, Tennessee, USA. CD4+ T cells were enriched by magnetic negative selection, after which naive cells were positively selected on CD45RA and the negative fraction was taken as the memory subset. After blood collection by leukapheresis, PBMCs were isolated using Ficoll-Histopaque density gradient centrifugation and then cryopreserved in the vapor phase of liquid nitrogen. Analytical flow cytometry was used to check the purity and quantity of each magnetically sorted T cell population. Each sorted fraction had its genomic DNA isolated and then quantified by UV absorbance on a Nanodrop 2000c. TCR CDR3 regions were amplified from genomic DNA by multiplex PCR using the deep immunoSEQ assay. For each cell subset, the extracted genomic DNA was distributed evenly across all wells of several immunoSEQ 96-well plates, and each plate served as one replicate. For sorted subsets, around 0.2 ug genomic DNA, equal to 25,000 to 35,000 T cell genomes, was loaded into each replicate PCR. Purified libraries were quantified with a Qubit 3.0 fluorometer, sized on a Bioanalyzer 2100, and re-quantified with the KAPA Library Quantification kit. A separate single-read 150-cycle Illumina NextSeq 550 flow cell was used to sequence each immunoSEQ 96-well plate. The paper's data handling went like this. Because the immunoSEQ output included only junctional sequences and no quality scores, the filtering could not be the same as the filtering used for full-length reads. To assign V/J genes and CDR3, sequences were annotated against IMGT germline references using PyIR, a Python wrapper for IgBLAST v1.9. Any read was removed if the V/J assignment was weak (E-value above 1e-6), the CDR3 was missing, or the read contained stop codons, out-of-frame junctions, or ambiguous translated residues. V3J clonotypes were defined by identical inferred V gene, J gene, and CDR3 amino acid sequence. The percentage overlap between two repertoires was calculated by dividing the number of shared unique clonotypes by the size of the smaller repertoire. Richness of each repertoire was evaluated using RTK rarefaction, the Chao1 estimator, and Recon v2.1 estimates of unobserved clonotypes. For all TCRbeta clonotypes obtained by the gDNA method from a handful of donors, generation probabilities were computed with OLGA. This immuneACCESS table, as held by TCRdb, lists in-frame sequences with V and J called but not all clones. Of the missing ones, under half trace to an unresolved V gene in checked studies; the others have no known cause. The DNA gave D and trimming, while V, J and clone size come from that table. The sample table shows 2 million to 3 million clones, and roughly 93% are seen once. Jointly, the top ten make up roughly 0.39% of the sample.

This sequence was found in a man aged 18-30 years in good health. Some clones in this sample may be carry-over from other donors' samples. The material sequenced was naive CD4+ T cells from PBMCs. Sample cell subset or site, as interpreted from the label and publication: CD45RA+ positively selected. The receptor chain draws on TRBV5-1 and TRBJ1-1, and TRBD1 aligns with 7 junction nucleotides. CDR3 protein: CASEDRLGTEAFF. The base sequence is TGCGCCAGCGAGGACAGGTTGGGCACTGAAGCTTTCTTT. When the CDR3 is completed using the reference TRBV5-1 and TRBJ1-1 genes on either side, the full variable domain is KAGVTQTPRYLIKTRGQQVTLSCSPISGHRSVSWYQQTPGQGLQFLFEYFSETQRNKGNFPGRFSGRQFSNSRSEMNVSTLELGDSALYLCASEDRLGTEAFFGQGTRLTVV.